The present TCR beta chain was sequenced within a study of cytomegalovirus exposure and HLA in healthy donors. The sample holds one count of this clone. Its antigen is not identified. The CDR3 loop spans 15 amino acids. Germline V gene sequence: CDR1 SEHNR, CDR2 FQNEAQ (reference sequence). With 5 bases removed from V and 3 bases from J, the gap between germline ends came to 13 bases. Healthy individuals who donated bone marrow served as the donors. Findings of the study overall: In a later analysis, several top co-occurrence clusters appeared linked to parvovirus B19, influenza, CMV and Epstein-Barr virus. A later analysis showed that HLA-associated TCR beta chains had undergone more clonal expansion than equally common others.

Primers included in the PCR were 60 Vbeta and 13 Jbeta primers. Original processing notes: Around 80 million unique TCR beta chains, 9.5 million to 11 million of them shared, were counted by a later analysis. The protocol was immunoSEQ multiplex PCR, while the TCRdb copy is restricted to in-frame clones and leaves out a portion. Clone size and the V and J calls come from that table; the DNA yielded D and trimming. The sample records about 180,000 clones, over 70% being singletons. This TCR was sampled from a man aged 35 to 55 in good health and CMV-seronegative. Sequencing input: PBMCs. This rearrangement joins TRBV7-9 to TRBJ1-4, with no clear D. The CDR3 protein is CASSLPRGSNEKLFF. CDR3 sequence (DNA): TGTGCCAGCAGCCTTCCCCGGGGTTCTAATGAAAAACTGTTTTTT.